The next 32 T cell receptor beta chains were all read from a single sample in a study of identical twins. Each CDR3 protein gets one entry after TCRdb re-called the 5' RACE reads with MiXCR. The table has a few hundred thousand distinct CDR3 sequences, around 8.8% seen once. A further study also used this sample, focusing on yellow fever vaccine responses in identical twins.

The material sequenced was CD8+ T cells sorted from blood. These receptors all come from a woman between 18 and 30 years old in good health.

In DNA, the CDR3 is TGTGCCAGCAGTTATGCGGGGGGGGAGTGGGAGCTGTTTTTT. The encoded protein is CASSYAGGEWELFF. The rearrangement joins TRBV6-5 to TRBJ2-2; TRBD2 agrees at 9 bases. Trimming took 3 bases from V and 9 from J; bases not matched to a gene: 5. The CDR3 is 14 amino acids. Per germline, CDR1 MNHEY and CDR2 SVGAGI.

This clonotype was recorded a few times. This chain connects TRBV7-8 to TRBJ2-1, with 7 nucleotides matching TRBD2. CDR3 size: 18 residues. Unmatched junction bases numbered 17, after V lost 3 bases and J lost 6 bases. CDR1 is SGHVS, CDR2 FQNEAQ, per germline. As DNA, the CDR3 is TGTGCCAGCAGCTTTTTGGTTGAGGCGGGACTACCTTCCAATGAGCAGTTCTTC. Its protein is CASSFLVEAGLPSNEQFF.

This clonotype has only a few counts. V gene TRBV29-1 combines with J gene TRBJ2-7, with a tentative D call TRBD1 (6 bases). Germline V gene data show CDR1 as SQVTM and CDR2 as ANQGSEA. V was shortened by 3 bases and J by 0 bases, with 12 bases between the two germline ends. The CDR3 has 14 amino acids. The DNA of the CDR3 is TGCAGCGTTGAGATAGGGACACCCTCCTACGAGCAGTACTTC. Its translation is CSVEIGTPSYEQYF.

This clonotype appeared many times. The V and J genes are TRBV20-1 and TRBJ2-7; 7 bases line up with TRBD1. CDR3 length: 17 residues. Trimming took 0 bases from V and 0 from J; bases not matched to a gene: 11. Looked up from germline, CDR1 is DFQATT and CDR2 is SNEGSKA (reference sequence). As DNA, the CDR3 is TGCAGTGCTAGAGATCTACTGGGACAGACCCCCTCCTACGAGCAGTACTTC. Its translation is CSARDLLGQTPSYEQYF.

The rearrangement links TRBV4-1 to TRBJ2-5; TRBD2 is a possible D gene (5 bases). V was shortened by 6 bases and J by 7 bases, with 18 bases between the two germline ends. CDR1 MGHRA and CDR2 YSYEKL come from the germline V gene. CDR3 length: 14 residues. Here the CDR3 DNA reads TGCGCCAGCAGTGAGGGAGCCTTTGCTGTGACCCAGTACTTC. As protein: CASSEGAFAVTQYF.

The gene calls are TRBV29-1 and TRBJ2-1, with D perhaps TRBD2 (6 bases). The CDR3 contains 16 residues. Germline assignment: CDR1 SQVTM and CDR2 ANQGSEA. With 3 bases removed from V and 0 bases from J, the gap between germline ends came to 15 bases. The CDR3 sequence is CSVDLRDSSSYNEQFF. The CDR3 bases are TGCAGCGTTGATCTCCGGGACTCCAGCTCCTACAATGAGCAGTTCTTC.

The V call is TRBV2, the J call TRBJ2-1; possibly TRBD2 for D (5 bases). Germline V CDR1 and CDR2: SNHLY, FYNNEI. Trimming removed 6 bases at V and 8 bases at J, with 20 bases between. This CDR3 is 15 amino acids long. DNA for the CDR3: TGTGCCAGCAGCGAACTAGTGCTCGAAGGTGATGAGCAGTTCTTC. It translates to CASSELVLEGDEQFF.

The chain employs TRBV9 and TRBJ2-3; D not resolved. Germline V gene data show CDR1 as SGDLS and CDR2 as YYNGEE. The CDR3 covers 14 residues. V was shortened by 2 bases and J by 2 bases, with 9 bases between the two germline ends. In DNA form, the CDR3 reads TGTGCCAGCAGCGTTTGGATTTTCACAGATACGCAGTATTTT. This gives the protein CASSVWIFTDTQYF.

This clonotype was counted at least ten times. This chain joins TRBV29-1 and TRBJ2-5; D not resolved. Germline CDR1 SQVTM, CDR2 ANQGSEA. The CDR3 runs 12 residues. Trimming took 2 bases from V and 1 from J, leaving 5 bases between them. The CDR3 DNA sequence: TGCAGCGTTGAATACAGCCAAGAGACCCAGTACTTC. Translating it yields CSVEYSQETQYF.

This clonotype was detected many times. This sequence joins TRBV5-1 and TRBJ1-1; D gene unclear. This CDR3 has 13 residues. CDR1 SGHRS and CDR2 YFSETQ come from the germline V gene. Trimming stripped 1 base from V and 1 base from J, with 5 bases between. For the CDR3, the DNA is TGCGCCAGCAGCTTGTTTGGGAACACTGAAGCTTTCTTT. It encodes CASSLFGNTEAFF.

The J gene is TRBJ2-4, the V gene TRBV10-3; TRBD1 matches at 8 bases. After removal of 10 bases from V and 0 bases from J, the junction contained 20 bases not matched to a gene. This CDR3 comprises 19 residues. From germline, CDR1 is ENHRY and CDR2 SYGVKD. CDR3 nucleotide sequence: TGTGCCACCCAGGCGGCAGGGGGCCCCTCTACCTTAGCCAAAAACATTCAGTACTTC. This codes for CATQAAGGPSTLAKNIQYF.

There are a few counts of this clonotype. This chain joins TRBV27 and TRBJ2-3; the D gene is possibly TRBD2 (6 bases). Germline V gene data show CDR1 as MNHEY and CDR2 as SMNVEV (reference sequence). V lost 6 bases and J 3 bases, leaving 16 bases between the germline ends. CDR3 length: 15 amino acids. CDR3 amino acids: CASRPGLSITDTQYF. CDR3 DNA: TGTGCCAGCAGGCCGGGACTTAGTATAACAGATACGCAGTATTTT.

At least ten counts were recorded for this clonotype. The V call is TRBV4-3, the J call TRBJ2-7; 8 bases are shared with TRBD1. CDR1 is LGHNA, CDR2 YSLEER, per germline. The V gene end was trimmed by 4 bases and the J gene end by 3 bases; junction bases not matched to a gene: 8. The CDR3 extends over 15 amino acids. The CDR3 nucleotides are TGCGCCAGCAGCCTGCAGACAGGGGTAGACTACGAGCAGTACTTC. Translating gives CASSLQTGVDYEQYF.

This clonotype has a count of ten or more. The chain uses TRBV7-9 and TRBJ2-1; D possibly corresponds to TRBD1 (5 bases). CDR3 length: 14 residues. V lost 0 bases, J lost 2 bases, and 5 bases lay in between. Germline loops: CDR1 SEHNR, CDR2 FQNEAQ (reference sequence). The CDR3 loop is CASSLADTYNEQFF. The CDR3 region has the DNA TGTGCCAGCAGCTTAGCGGACACCTACAATGAGCAGTTCTTC.

V gene TRBV7-9 combines with J gene TRBJ1-1, with TRBD1 matching over 7 bases. CDR1 is SEHNR and CDR2 is FQNEAQ in the germline V gene (reference sequence). The CDR3 is 16 amino acids. J lost 0 bases, V lost 5 bases, and 9 bases had no gene match. The CDR3 nucleotides read TGTGCCAGCAGCCCCCGGACAGGTCGGATGAACACTGAAGCTTTCTTT. As protein: CASSPRTGRMNTEAFF.

This chain uses TRBV12-3 or TRBV12-4 with TRBJ2-5, with D perhaps TRBD2 (7 bases). Trimming shortened V by 6 bases and J by 5 bases, and 16 bases separated the two germline ends. This CDR3 is built from 14 residues. CDR3 DNA: TGTGCCAGCAGCCCTCGGGGGGCCTGGGAGACCCAGTACTTC. Residues: CASSPRGAWETQYF.

The table lists this clonotype with a few counts. The gene calls are TRBV21-1 and TRBJ2-7. TRBV21-1 is designated a pseudogene. This CDR3 spans 10 amino acids. The CDR3 region has the DNA TGTGCCAGCAGACCCTACGAGCAGTACTTC. The encoded protein is CASRPYEQYF.

This clonotype was picked up many times. The genes are TRBV29-1 and TRBJ2-2; D is undetermined. CDR3 length: 12 amino acids. V lost 0 bases and J 5 bases, leaving 4 bases between the germline ends. The germline gives CDR1 SQVTM, CDR2 ANQGSEA. Here the CDR3 reads CSVEDLTGELFF. CDR3 bases: TGCAGCGTTGAAGATCTAACCGGGGAGCTGTTTTTT.

In its sample, this clonotype was seen many times. This chain connects TRBV29-1 to TRBJ2-2; D not certain. V dropped 6 bases and J dropped 6 bases, with 11 bases sitting between them. Germline V gene data show CDR1 as SQVTM and CDR2 as ANQGSEA. The CDR3 consists of 12 residues. The CDR3 spells CSVGLVSGELFF. CDR3 coding DNA: TGCAGCGTAGGCCTAGTTTCCGGGGAGCTGTTTTTT.

At least ten counts were recorded for this clonotype. CDR3 sequence (DNA): TGTGCCAGCAGGACCCTTGGGGGGGGCTCGTCCTATGGCTACACCTTC. Encoded protein: CASRTLGGGSSYGYTF. The V gene is TRBV12-3 or TRBV12-4, the J gene TRBJ1-2; a weak D match, TRBD1 (6 bases). This CDR3 contains 16 residues. Trimming removed 6 bases from V and 4 bases from J, with 21 bases in between.

This clonotype appeared many times. This chain links TRBV11-1 with TRBJ1-2; TRBD1 might be the D (6 bases). Germline loops: CDR1 SGHAT, CDR2 FQDESV (reference sequence). V lost 1 base, J lost 0 bases, and 18 bases lay in between. The CDR3 runs to 18 residues. The CDR3 reads CASSLGLDGGASNYGYTF. In DNA form, the CDR3 reads TGTGCCAGCAGCTTAGGCCTCGATGGGGGGGCCTCTAACTATGGCTACACCTTC.

At least ten counts were recorded for this clonotype. The J gene is TRBJ2-1, the V gene TRBV2; D unresolved. The CDR3 runs to 12 residues. Germline V gene data show CDR1 as SNHLY and CDR2 as FYNNEI. The V and J ends lost 6 bases and 10 bases respectively, with 13 bases between them. CDR3 in amino acids: CASSSGNAEQFF. The CDR3 nucleotides are TGTGCCAGCAGCTCCGGTAACGCCGAGCAGTTCTTC.

This clonotype was picked up many times. The chain recombines TRBV7-9 with TRBJ2-4, with D unresolved. V was pared by 2 bases and J by 8 bases, with 13 bases between. The germline V gene encodes CDR1 SEHNR and CDR2 FQNEAQ (reference sequence). This CDR3 is 14 amino acids long. As DNA, the CDR3 is TGTGCCAGCAGCTTAACAATGGGCCTGGACATTCAGTACTTC. Translating gives CASSLTMGLDIQYF.

The chain links TRBV21-1 to TRBJ2-7; the table calls TRBD1, which could not be checked here. TRBV21-1 is designated a pseudogene. This CDR3 contains 15 residues. Here the CDR3 DNA reads TGTGCCAGCAGCTTAGGGGCGACAGGGGTCTACGAGCAGTACTTC. The encoded protein is CASSLGATGVYEQYF.

The gene calls are TRBV11-2 and TRBJ2-5; 8 bases are a match to TRBD1. CDR1 and CDR2 from the germline V gene are SGHAT and FQNNGV. This CDR3 comprises 13 residues. V was clipped by 10 bases and J by 6 bases; unmatched bases: 10. CDR3 nucleotides: TGTGCCACCCTGACAGGGGCCGAAAAGACCCAGTACTTC. This codes for CATLTGAEKTQYF.

This clonotype appeared many times. The genes are TRBV2 and TRBJ1-1; no reliable D call. V was trimmed by 5 bases and J by 0 bases, leaving 10 bases between them. CDR3 length equals 14 residues. The germline gives CDR1 SNHLY, CDR2 FYNNEI. The DNA for the CDR3 is TGTGCCAGCAGTCCACAGCACATGAACACTGAAGCTTTCTTT. Its translation: CASSPQHMNTEAFF.

This clonotype was counted between two and nine times. The J gene is TRBJ1-5, the V gene TRBV4-3; no reliable D call. The germline V and J ends were trimmed by 0 bases and 4 bases, with 10 bases remaining between them. Per the germline V gene, CDR1 is LGHNA and CDR2 is YSLEER. The CDR3 extends over 15 amino acids. CDR3 nucleotides: TGCGCCAGCAGCCAAGATTGGAAGGGTAATCAGCCCCAGCATTTT. Its translation is CASSQDWKGNQPQHF.

This clonotype showed up just a few times. V gene TRBV2 combines with J gene TRBJ1-1; D is undetermined. Germline CDR1 SNHLY, CDR2 FYNNEI. The V end was cut by 5 bases, the J end by 2 bases, with 18 bases between. CDR3 size: 16 residues. CDR3: CASSNSLGWGNTEAFF. Here the CDR3 DNA reads TGTGCCAGCAGTAACTCACTAGGGTGGGGTAACACTGAAGCTTTCTTT.

The V and J genes are TRBV4-1 and TRBJ2-1; 10 nucleotides match TRBD2. Germline CDR1 and CDR2: MGHRA and YSYEKL. V trimming: 1 base; J trimming: 8 bases; junction bases outside the gene matches: 11. The CDR3 covers 17 residues. The CDR3 DNA reads as TGCGCCAGCAGCCAAGTTGAGGCTAGCGGGAGCGGAGATGAGCAGTTCTTC. It translates to CASSQVEASGSGDEQFF.

The chain uses TRBV4-3 and TRBJ2-3; 10 bases fit TRBD2. V lost 3 bases to trimming and J lost 4 bases; unmatched junction nucleotides: 4. CDR1 is LGHNA, CDR2 YSLEER, per germline. The CDR3 is made up of 15 amino acids. Written as DNA, the CDR3 is TGCGCCAGCAGCCAGCTAGCGGGAGACCCAGATACGCAGTATTTT. It codes for CASSQLAGDPDTQYF.

This clonotype has just a few counts. V gene TRBV27 combines with J gene TRBJ2-2, with D tentatively TRBD1 (6 bases). V lost 6 bases and J lost 3, with 11 bases in between. The CDR3 extends over 14 amino acids. Germline-derived CDR1 and CDR2 are MNHEY and SMNVEV (reference sequence). The CDR3 nucleotides read TGTGCCAGCAGCCCCGGACAGTACACCGGGGAGCTGTTTTTT. Protein product: CASSPGQYTGELFF.

This clonotype came up many times. The chain has TRBV10-3 and TRBJ2-7; perhaps TRBD2 as D (6 bases). The ends were cut back, 10 bases at V and 2 bases at J, with 18 bases in the middle. Germline loops: CDR1 ENHRY, CDR2 SYGVKD. The CDR3 spans 14 residues. CDR3 coding DNA: TGTGCCAGCGGGTGGGGGGAATCGGCCTACGAGCAGTACTTC. As protein: CASGWGESAYEQYF.